This T cell receptor (beta chain) came from a study of CD8+ T cells in alopecia areata. This sample's treatment: oral pan-JAK inhibitor, 5-10 mg twice daily. TCR sequencing used cDNA made by reverse transcription of extracted RNA. Data came from immunoSEQ multiplex PCR; TCRdb stores just in-frame clones and leaves some out. The data contain about 190,000 clones, 55% to 70% of them singletons. J gave up 6 bases and V 3 bases, and 14 bases lay outside the gene matches. The germline gives CDR1 SGDLS, CDR2 YYNGEE. The CDR3 runs to 16 residues. The receptor was derived from a human donor with alopecia areata. The sample was CD4+ T cells sorted from blood, taken at week 4, from a patient treated with tofacitinib. The gene calls are TRBV9 and TRBJ2-5; 7 positions match TRBD1. The CDR3 DNA reads TGTGCCAGCAGCGGAGGTGACAGGGTGGTTCCGCAGACCCAGTACTTC. This sequence encodes CASSGGDRVVPQTQYF.